Sequencing of this TCR beta chain was carried out in a study of blood T cells in healthy people across ages. Findings of the study overall: One million T cells yielded diversity estimates that were considered underestimates. Per million T cells, the diversity of TCR beta decreased roughly linearly as age advanced.

This CDR3 has 15 amino acids. J gave up 4 bases and V 3 bases, and 4 bases lay outside the gene matches. The authors ran a second PCR of 7 to 11 cycles using a sample-barcoded 5' primer and a J-beta primer mix. TCRdb independently ran MiXCR on the 5' RACE reads; one entry per CDR3 protein. Among around 800,000 distinct CDR3 sequences listed, roughly 24% were seen once. This clonotype was counted a single time. Its antigen remains unknown. Isolation per sample recovered at least 7 million PBMCs. This same sample was also taken into another study, of T cells of mothers and their children. According to that study: The study recruited three healthy Caucasian mothers and their six children as donors.

The V and J genes are TRBV12-3 or TRBV12-4 and TRBJ2-3; TRBD2 matches 10 bases. This sequence originates from a boy younger than 18 in good health. Material: blood. CDR3 bases: TGTGCCAGCAGTTTTAGCGGGGGGCCAGCAGATACGCAGTATTTT. Residues: CASSFSGGPADTQYF.